This T cell receptor beta chain derives from a study of shared clonotypes between healthy human individuals. Findings and caveats of the study: Clonotypes that were shared across four donors made up around 5% of naive CD4 clonotypes.

CD45RA+ naive and CD45RA-negative memory subsets were separated from CD4+ cells. The material for each subset, its genomic DNA, was split evenly across several immunoSEQ plates. The protocol was immunoSEQ multiplex PCR, while the TCRdb copy is restricted to in-frame clones and leaves out a portion. The profile shows about 2,500,000 clones, roughly 92% of them singletons. Per the germline V gene, CDR1 is WSHSY and CDR2 is SAAADI. The CDR3 covers 15 residues. For this clone: The antigen is not known. One end of the junction does not line up with germline, which may come from a read error.

The chain has TRBV10-2 and TRBJ2-5; TRBD2 matches 8 bases. The TCR originated in a man younger than 35 in good health. Sample: naive CD4+ T cells sorted from blood. As for subset: CD45RA+ positively selected. Here the CDR3 reads CASSETAGERPTGHF. The CDR3 coding sequence is TGCGCCAGCAGTGAGACAGCGGGGGAACGTCCTACGGGACACTTC.